This TCR beta chain came from a study of cytotoxic CD8 clonotypes in ibrutinib-treated CLL. Study as a whole: Productive templates per sample averaged approximately 240,000; productive rearrangements, 80,000 to 95,000.

Generated by immunoSEQ multiplex PCR, the TCRdb table keeps only in-frame clones and is missing some. The profile covers about 24,000 clones, with roughly 74% appearing a single time and 40% to 55% taken by the ten largest. This CDR3 is built from 16 residues. Trimming shortened V by 2 bases and J by 1 base, and 16 bases separated the two germline ends. The germline gives CDR1 GTSNPN, CDR2 SVGIG (reference sequence). V gene TRBV30 combines with J gene TRBJ2-3; D perhaps matches TRBD1 (6 bases). The sequence was collected from a human donor with chronic lymphocytic leukemia. The sequences come from PBMCs, collected after 12 months of ibrutinib treatment. Here the CDR3 DNA reads TGTGCCTGGAGTCAGGCTAGCAGGGGCCGCACAGATACGCAGTATTTT. It encodes CAWSQASRGRTDTQYF.